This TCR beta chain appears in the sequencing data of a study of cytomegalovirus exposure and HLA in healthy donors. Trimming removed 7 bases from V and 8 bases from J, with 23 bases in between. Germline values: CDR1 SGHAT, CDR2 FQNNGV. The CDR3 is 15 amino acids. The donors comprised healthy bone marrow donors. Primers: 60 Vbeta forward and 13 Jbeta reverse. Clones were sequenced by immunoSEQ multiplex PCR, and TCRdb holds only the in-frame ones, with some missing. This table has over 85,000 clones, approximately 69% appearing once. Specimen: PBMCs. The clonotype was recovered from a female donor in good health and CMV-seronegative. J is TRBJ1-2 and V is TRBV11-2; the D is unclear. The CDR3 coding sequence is TGTGCCAGCACCCCCCGGCAGGTCCGATCTATGGGCTACACCTTC. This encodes CASTPRQVRSMGYTF.